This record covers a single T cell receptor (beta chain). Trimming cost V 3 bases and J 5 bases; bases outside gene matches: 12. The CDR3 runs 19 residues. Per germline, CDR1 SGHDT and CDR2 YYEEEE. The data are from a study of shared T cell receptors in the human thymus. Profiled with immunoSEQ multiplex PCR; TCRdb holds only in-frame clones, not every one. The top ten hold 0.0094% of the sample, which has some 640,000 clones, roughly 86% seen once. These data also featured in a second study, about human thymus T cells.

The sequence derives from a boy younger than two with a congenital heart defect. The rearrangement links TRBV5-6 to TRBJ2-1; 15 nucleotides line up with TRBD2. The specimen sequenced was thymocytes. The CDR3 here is CASSSSGTSGGSFHNEQFF. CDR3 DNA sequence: TGTGCCAGCAGCTCCTCCGGGACTAGCGGGGGGAGCTTCCACAATGAGCAGTTCTTC.